This TCR beta chain was observed in a study of blood T cells in healthy people across ages. Study-level findings and limits: With age, beta diversity per million T cells declined roughly linearly, significantly by about 40. The authors considered diversity estimates from one million T cells to be underestimates.

This clonotype has more than one count but fewer than ten. Antigen specificity is unknown. The authors ran a second PCR of about 7 to 12 cycles using a sample-barcoded 5' primer and a J-beta primer mix. Each cDNA molecule was tagged by a template-switch adaptor that had 12 random nucleotides. TCRdb processed the 5' RACE reads anew with MiXCR; each CDR3 protein has one entry. The table has approximately 600,000 distinct CDR3 sequences, around 54% seen once. Donor samples were obtained from healthy Caucasian individuals from Russia, aged 6 to 90. The clonotype was recovered from a man in his sixties in good health. Sample: blood.

The CDR3 here is CAISESVPGQSYGYTF. In DNA, the CDR3 is TGTGCCATCAGTGAGTCGGTTCCGGGACAGAGCTATGGCTACACCTTC. The genes are TRBV10-3 and TRBJ1-2; 7 nucleotides match TRBD1. Trimming at V came to 0 bases and at J to 4 bases, leaving 8 bases not matched to a gene. The CDR3 totals 16 residues. Germline V gene lookup returns CDR1 ENHRY and CDR2 SYGVKD.